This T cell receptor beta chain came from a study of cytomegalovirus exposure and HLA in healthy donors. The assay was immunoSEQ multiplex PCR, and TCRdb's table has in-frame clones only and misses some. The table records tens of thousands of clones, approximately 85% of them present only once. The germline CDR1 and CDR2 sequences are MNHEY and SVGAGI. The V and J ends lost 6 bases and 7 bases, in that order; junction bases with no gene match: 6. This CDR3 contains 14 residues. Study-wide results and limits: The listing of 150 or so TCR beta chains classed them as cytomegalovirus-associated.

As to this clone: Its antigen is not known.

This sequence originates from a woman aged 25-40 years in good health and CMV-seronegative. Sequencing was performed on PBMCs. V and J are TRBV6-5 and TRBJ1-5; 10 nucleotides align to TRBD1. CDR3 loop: CASSPDRGLQPQHF. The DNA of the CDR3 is TGTGCCAGCAGCCCCGACAGGGGGCTACAGCCCCAGCATTTT.